The 14 T cell receptor beta chains below were found in one sample sequenced in a study of T-cell reconstitution after alpha-beta-depleted transplantation in children (dated by TCRdb to 2016 to 2017). The library was produced with PCR. The sequencer was an Illumina HiSeq 2500. To normalize quantification of the TCRbeta repertoire, the TCR libraries were built with molecular barcoding that relied on unique molecular identifiers. TCRdb passed the public sequencing reads through fastp at Q25 and MiXCR, retaining productive beta sequences. Records with the same CDR3 protein are collapsed into one entry carrying the most frequent genes and DNA. For this sample there are approximately 31,000 distinct CDR3 sequences; around 6.6% appear just once. The ten largest clonotypes hold 25% to 30% of the sample. On the study overall, not on this receptor specifically: Apparently early alphabetaT-cell count recovery about two months after transplant reportedly relied on only several hundred rapidly expanded clones derived from non-depleted graft cells.

Their antigen targets remain unknown. In light of the paper, this sample's time point label describes: day 60 (about 2 months) after transplantation. The sample's treatment or condition label, decoded: allogeneic hematopoietic cell transplantation with graft depleted of TCRalphabeta T cells and CD19 B cells. The sample in question was peripheral blood, obtained 60 days after TCRalphabeta/CD19-depleted stem cell transplant. The receptor set was obtained from a child under two years old who had a stem cell transplant for acute myeloid leukemia, so the T cells may come from the graft donor.

This clonotype was counted ten times or more. V and J are TRBV9 and TRBJ2-2, with TRBD1 matching 7 bases. The ends lost 0 bases at V and 2 bases at J; junction bases unmatched: 13. This CDR3 has 19 residues. Germline loops: CDR1 SGDLS, CDR2 YYNGEE. This chain's CDR3 is CASSVAGPQGIINTGELFF. The CDR3 DNA reads as TGTGCCAGCAGCGTAGCCGGACCACAGGGGATTATTAACACCGGGGAGCTGTTTTTT.

This clonotype was found many times. This chain uses TRBV7-9 with TRBJ2-7; the D is unclear. CDR3 length equals 14 residues. V shed 3 bases and J shed 2 bases, with 11 bases lying between them. CDR1 and CDR2 (germline): SEHNR, FQNEAQ (reference sequence). CDR3 sequence reads: CASSLGLRAYEQYF. The CDR3 DNA sequence: TGTGCCAGCAGCTTGGGCCTCCGGGCCTACGAGCAGTACTTC.

The chain employs TRBV12-3 or TRBV12-4 and TRBJ2-3; D gene ambiguous. CDR3 length equals 19 residues. With 0 bases removed from V and 2 bases from J, the gap between germline ends came to 21 bases. The DNA of the CDR3 is TGTGCCAGCAGTTTAGCGTCGTTTAAAGGGTGGCAGTACACAGATACGCAGTATTTT. It codes for CASSLASFKGWQYTDTQYF.

The gene calls are TRBV18 and TRBJ1-5, with D tentatively TRBD1 (5 bases). The V end was cut by 3 bases, the J end by 11 bases, with 20 bases between. This CDR3 has 15 residues. Looked up from germline, CDR1 is KGHSH and CDR2 is LQKENI. The CDR3 DNA is TGTGCCAGCTCACCTCCCCAGGAAGGCCGCAGGGCCCAGCATTTT. Encoded protein: CASSPPQEGRRAQHF.

V is TRBV5-3 and J is TRBJ2-7; the D gene is possibly TRBD1 (6 bases). TRBV5-3 has ORF status, its function being uncertain. Trimming removed 8 bases from V and 2 bases from J, with 32 bases in between. This CDR3 has 19 residues. The CDR3 DNA is TGTGCCAGGGGCTCCCGGCTCATATCACAGGGATGGCCTACCTACGAGCAGTACTTC. This translates into CARGSRLISQGWPTYEQYF.

This clonotype was picked up many times. The V and J genes are TRBV4-3 and TRBJ2-1, with D unclear. The CDR3 covers 14 residues. The germline CDR1 and CDR2 sequences are LGHNA and YSLEER. The V gene lost 1 base and the J gene lost 10 bases, with 14 bases spanning the gap. CDR3 amino acids: CASSQVGSQREQFF. In nucleotides, the CDR3 is TGCGCCAGCAGCCAAGTAGGCTCCCAGAGGGAGCAGTTCTTC.

In the case of this clonotype: A much larger clone sits a single nucleotide away, making a read error possible. The chain employs TRBV4-3 and TRBJ2-1; D remains unclear. Germline CDR1 and CDR2: LGHNA and YSLEER. The CDR3 length is 14 residues. The CDR3 here is CASSKDSPYEEQFF. Here the CDR3 DNA reads TGCGCCAGCAGCAAAGATTCCCCGTATGAGGAGCAGTTCTTC.

The chain couples TRBV27 to TRBJ2-7, with 10 bases matching TRBD1. Trimming cost V 8 bases and J 6 bases; bases outside gene matches: 10. CDR1 is MNHEY, CDR2 SMNVEV, per germline (reference sequence). The CDR3 runs to 14 residues. In nucleotides, the CDR3 is TGTGCCAGCCGAACGGGACAGGGGCCTTCCGAGCAGTACTTC. Its translation: CASRTGQGPSEQYF.

This clonotype has a count of ten or more. The V gene is TRBV7-9, the J gene TRBJ2-5; TRBD2 matches at 9 bases. Germline loops: CDR1 SEHNR, CDR2 FQNEAQ (reference sequence). CDR3 length: 17 residues. Germline trimming cut 1 base from V and 2 bases from J; bases unmatched to any gene: 8. The DNA of the CDR3 is TGTGCCAGCAGCTTAGAGGCGGGTAGCGGGGGTCAAGAGACCCAGTACTTC. It codes for CASSLEAGSGGQETQYF.

This clonotype has ten or more counts. The CDR3 nucleotides are TGTGCCATCAACCGGCAGGGCTATGAGCAGTTCTTC. Translation gives CAINRQGYEQFF. V and J are TRBV2 and TRBJ2-1, with TRBD1 as a possible D gene (5 bases). CDR3 size: 12 residues. Trimming cost V 10 bases and J 8 bases, with 15 bases left between them. CDR1 SNHLY and CDR2 FYNNEI come from the germline V gene.

The sample holds many counts of this clonotype. This chain uses TRBV10-3 with TRBJ1-4; D may be TRBD1 (6 bases). The CDR3 sequence is 17 residues long. Trimming removed 6 bases at V and 0 bases at J, with 17 bases between. Germline assignment: CDR1 ENHRY and CDR2 SYGVKD. Here the CDR3 reads CAISGVKGDATNEKLFF. As DNA, the CDR3 is TGTGCCATCAGCGGCGTTAAGGGGGATGCAACTAATGAAAAACTGTTTTTT.

This clonotype showed up many times. The J gene is TRBJ2-1, the V gene TRBV12-3 or TRBV12-4, with D tentatively TRBD2 (5 bases). Trimming took 7 bases from V and 6 from J, leaving 10 bases between them. This CDR3 is 12 amino acids long. The CDR3 DNA is TGTGCCAGCACCCTAGAGGGCAATGAGCAGTTCTTC. It specifies CASTLEGNEQFF.

This clonotype was observed at least ten times. The gene calls are TRBV5-1 and TRBJ2-5; a weak D match, TRBD2 (6 bases). Germline V CDR1 and CDR2: SGHRS, YFSETQ. Trimming removed 3 bases from V and 0 bases from J, with 9 bases in between. The CDR3 has 14 residues. DNA of the CDR3: TGCGCCAGCAGCTCCGGGAGATACCAAGAGACCCAGTACTTC. Translation gives CASSSGRYQETQYF.

This clonotype has ten or more counts. The gene calls are TRBV6-1 and TRBJ1-5; the match to TRBD1 covers 8 bases. The CDR3 runs to 13 residues. Germline CDR1 and CDR2: MNHNS and SASEGT. V was clipped by 8 bases and J by 6 bases; unmatched bases: 6. CDR3 in amino acids: CASHRTGTQPQHF. The CDR3 nucleotides read TGTGCCAGCCACCGGACAGGGACTCAGCCCCAGCATTTT.